The source of this T cell receptor (beta chain) is a study of T cell responses to AZD1222 COVID-19 vaccine. Germline CDR1 LNHDA, CDR2 SQIVND (reference sequence). With 4 bases clipped from V and 7 bases from J, the junction kept 18 bases outside the gene matches. The CDR3 runs 17 residues. Researchers grouped second doses given at about 4 or about 12 weeks into one pool. In the case of this clone: Antigen specificity is unknown.

Findings of the study overall: Spike-specific TCR depth and breadth grew after two AZD1222 doses. Spike was spanned by vaccine-associated CD4 TCRs, with dominance at 160-218 and 743-854. Among AZD1222 vaccinees, only six or seven were seropositive at baseline.

Only in-frame clones appear in the TCRdb table, and some are missing; sequencing was by immunoSEQ multiplex PCR. The sample lists tens of thousands of clones, about three quarters occurring once. The clonotype originates from an adult who received the AZD1222 COVID-19 vaccine. The V and J genes are TRBV19 and TRBJ1-2, with 7 bases identical to TRBD1. Source: peripheral blood, taken 28 days after the second AZD1222 dose. The CDR3 DNA is TGTGCCAGTAGTAAAACGGGGACAGCACCCCTCTCGACTGGCTACACCTTC. Translated: CASSKTGTAPLSTGYTF.